The source of this T cell receptor (beta chain) is a study of control samples from healthy donors and cancer patients. Repertoires were generated with immunoSEQ multiplex PCR, while TCRdb's copy carries only in-frame clones and drops some. The sample consists of 160,000 or so clones, around nine tenths of them appearing once. Sequenced sample: blood. This sequence was found in a woman in her 30s in good health.

The CDR3 nucleotides are TGCGCCAGCAGCCAAGACGCGGGAAGCAATCAGCCCCAGCATTTT. It translates to CASSQDAGSNQPQHF. The chain is built from TRBV4-1 and TRBJ1-5; the D is unclear. Trimming left V 0 bases short and J 1 base short, with 7 bases between. Germline V gives CDR1 MGHRA, CDR2 YSYEKL. The CDR3 covers 15 residues.